These 6 T cell receptor beta chains share one sample of origin, sequenced in a study. From the 5' RACE reads, TCRdb called clonotypes with MiXCR, one entry per CDR3 protein. The repertoire consists of more than 40,000 distinct CDR3 sequences, with less than 35% occurring once and the leading ten covering 3.5% to 4.5%. Sequencing was done on a sample of memory CD4+ T cells sorted from a lymph node. This sample's subset: memory CD4+ T cells, CD4+CD45RO+CD25-. These receptors came from a female donor with breast cancer.

The rearrangement joins TRBV9 to TRBJ2-6, with 8 positions matching TRBD1. The J segment lost 0 bases and the V segment lost 3 bases, leaving 8 bases of the junction unmatched. Germline values: CDR1 SGDLS, CDR2 YYNGEE. The CDR3 extends over 18 amino acids. The CDR3, as DNA: TGTGCCAGCAGCGGGACAGGGTCCTATTACTCTGGGGCCAACGTCCTGACTTTC. It specifies CASSGTGSYYSGANVLTF. The full variable domain, its missing parts supplied by reference TRBV9 and TRBJ2-6, is DSGVTQTPKHLITATGQRVTLRCSPRSGDLSVYWYQQSLDQGLQFLIQYYNGEERAKGNILERFSAQQFPDLHSELNLSSLELGDSALYFCASSGTGSYYSGANVLTFGAGSRLTVL.

This clonotype has more than one count but fewer than ten. The chain has TRBV7-2 and TRBJ2-5; D possibly matches TRBD1 or TRBD2 (5 bases each). With 3 bases removed from V and 6 bases from J, the gap between germline ends came to 8 bases. Germline V CDR1 and CDR2: SGHTA, FQGNSA. The CDR3 is made up of 12 amino acids. The CDR3: CASSFRDQTQYF. Written as DNA, the CDR3 is TGTGCCAGCAGCTTCAGGGACCAGACCCAGTACTTC.

This chain connects TRBV5-1 to TRBJ2-1; D not certain. Germline CDR1 is SGHRS and CDR2 is YFSETQ. The germline V and J ends were trimmed by 1 base and 5 bases, with 7 bases remaining between them. The CDR3 runs 13 residues. CDR3 in DNA: TGCGCCAGCAGCTTGAAACAGAACAATGAGCAGTTCTTC. This encodes CASSLKQNNEQFF.

This clonotype has just one count. V gene TRBV9 combines with J gene TRBJ2-7; D gene uncertain. The CDR3 consists of 15 residues. Trimming took 1 base from V and 1 from J, leaving 12 bases between them. CDR1 and CDR2 from the germline V gene are SGDLS and YYNGEE. The CDR3, as DNA: TGTGCCAGCAGCGTAAGTTCAGAGTCTTCCTACGAGCAGTACTTC. Its translation is CASSVSSESSYEQYF.

This clonotype is medium-sized (0.01 to 0.1%). The V call is TRBV20-1, the J call TRBJ1-6; the D gene is possibly TRBD1 (5 bases). This CDR3 spans 14 amino acids. V lost 4 bases to trimming and J lost 7 bases, with 14 bases between them. In germline, CDR1 is DFQATT, CDR2 SNEGSKA (reference sequence). CDR3 residues: CSAKVVGGNSPLHF. The CDR3 coding sequence is TGCAGTGCTAAGGTCGTGGGGGGAAATTCACCCCTCCACTTT.

This clonotype was seen ten or more times. The rearrangement links TRBV12-3 or TRBV12-4 to TRBJ2-3, with 8 positions matching TRBD2. This CDR3 is 17 amino acids long. V gave up 2 bases and J gave up 0 bases; unmatched junction bases: 7. In DNA form, the CDR3 reads TGTGCCAGCAGTTTAAGGCTAGCGGGTGGGAGCACAGATACGCAGTATTTT. Translation: CASSLRLAGGSTDTQYF.